The entry that follows covers one T cell receptor (beta chain) sequence. The germline V gene encodes CDR1 LNHDA and CDR2 SQIVND (reference sequence). V dropped 7 bases and J dropped 1 base, with 13 bases sitting between them. CDR3 length: 14 amino acids. Followed longitudinally, the Seattle patients had been enrolled during active infection. These data are taken from a study of blood T cell repertoires in COVID-19. Libraries were prepared by immunoSEQ multiplex PCR; TCRdb keeps only in-frame clonotypes and omits some of them. The sample contains 390,000 or so clones, about 90% of which appear only once.

The receptor was isolated from a woman under 40 with COVID-19, enrolled during active disease. Sequences were obtained from peripheral blood. V usage is TRBV19 and J usage is TRBJ1-1; the D is unclear. The DNA of the CDR3 is TGTGCCAGTAAATTCAGAGCAGGGAACACTGAAGCTTTCTTT. Translated, it gives CASKFRAGNTEAFF. The entire variable domain, with the rest obtained from reference TRBV19 and TRBJ1-1, is as follows: DGGITQSPKYLFRKEGQNVTLSCEQNLNHDAMYWYRQDPGQGLRLIYYSQIVNDFQKGDIAEGYSVSREKKESFPLTVTSAQKNPTAFYLCASKFRAGNTEAFFGQGTRLTVV.